This TCR beta chain came from a study of regulatory T cells in long-lasting Graves disease. As for the study in general: Those with persistent Graves' disease had received antithyroid drugs for over 5 years with positive TSH receptor antibodies. Findings of the study overall: Persistent disease samples used TRBV28, TRBJ1-2 and TRBJ2-5 preferentially.

This clonotype was counted a few times. Its cognate antigen is unknown. Noted time point: persistent/refractory GD, antithyroid drugs over 5 years with positive TRAb. RNA from PBMCs was the source of the TCR library. An endocrinology department in Xi'an, China, supplied the patients. To make TCR beta libraries, researchers used iRepertoire HTBI primers and Arm-PCR of CDR3 regions. Authors' analysis steps: From all samples, identification returned 13 to 15 TRBJ and just over 60 TRBV segments. In TCRdb, the multiplex PCR reads were re-called with MiXCR into one record per CDR3 protein. It is TCRdb's table, rather than the study itself, that gives the V and J calls and clone size. The repertoire consists of around 300,000 distinct CDR3 sequences, with around 23% occurring once and the leading ten covering roughly three fifths. Germline V gene sequence: CDR1 KGHDR, CDR2 SFDVKD. V lost 9 bases and J 8 bases, leaving 12 bases between the germline ends. This CDR3 has 11 residues.

Specimen: peripheral blood mononuclear cells (PBMCs), collected when the disease was refractory, from a patient treated with antithyroid drugs. This chain connects TRBV24-1 to TRBJ1-1, with D unresolved. This sequence was found in a female donor with Graves disease. The CDR3 loop reads CATGDGTEAFF. DNA for the CDR3: TGTGCCACCGGGGATGGAACGGAAGCTTTCTTT.